These T cell receptor beta chains were read from a single sample in a study of cytomegalovirus exposure and HLA in healthy donors. Sequencing was performed with immunoSEQ multiplex PCR; in TCRdb, only in-frame clones are kept and a portion is missing. This table has 71,000 or so clones, 94% appearing once. The material sequenced was PBMCs. These TCRs come from a woman between 18 and 30 years old in good health and CMV-seronegative. CDR3s include the opening cysteine and the closing phenylalanine or tryptophan. A D gene is named only where the DNA matches it firmly. Some rows have no size entry. The others give once, few or many, or a class for an expanded clone.

v_gene: TRBV7-6
j_gene: TRBJ1-1
abundance: .
d_gene: .
CDR3aa: CASSLSGQDTEAFF
CDR3nt: TGTGCCAGCAGCCTGTCGGGACAAGACACTGAAGCTTTCTTT

v_gene: TRBV2
j_gene: TRBJ2-7
abundance: once
d_gene: TRBD1
CDR3aa: CASSEPPDRAHTEQYF
CDR3nt: TGTGCCAGCAGTGAACCCCCGGACAGGGCGCACACCGAGCAGTACTTC

v_gene: TRBV11-1
j_gene: TRBJ2-3
abundance: .
d_gene: .
CDR3aa: CASSLGRGPDTQYF
CDR3nt: TGTGCCAGCAGCTTAGGTAGGGGCCCTGATACGCAGTATTTT

v_gene: TRBV5-5
j_gene: TRBJ1-1
abundance: .
d_gene: .
CDR3aa: CASSLPIIKGATEAFF
CDR3nt: TGTGCCAGCAGCCTGCCTATTATTAAAGGAGCCACTGAAGCTTTCTTT

v_gene: TRBV2
j_gene: TRBJ2-5
abundance: .
d_gene: TRBD2
CDR3aa: CASRGGAQYF
CDR3nt: TGTGCCAGCAGGGGGGGGGCCCAGTACTTC

v_gene: TRBV5-5
j_gene: TRBJ1-1
abundance: .
d_gene: TRBD1
CDR3aa: CASSSGQGATEAFF
CDR3nt: TGTGCCAGCAGCTCCGGACAGGGGGCCACTGAAGCTTTCTTT

v_gene: TRBV6-5
j_gene: TRBJ2-1
abundance: .
d_gene: TRBD1
CDR3aa: CASRSQGAQATEQFF
CDR3nt: TGTGCCAGCAGAAGTCAGGGGGCCCAAGCCACCGAGCAGTTCTTC

v_gene: TRBV4-3
j_gene: TRBJ2-5
abundance: .
d_gene: .
CDR3aa: CASSQVGNPGTQYF
CDR3nt: TGCGCCAGCAGCCAAGTTGGAAACCCAGGGACCCAGTACTTC

v_gene: TRBV7-9
j_gene: TRBJ2-2
abundance: .
d_gene: .
CDR3aa: CASSLGRYTGELFF
CDR3nt: TGTGCCAGCAGCTTAGGGCGGTACACCGGGGAGCTGTTTTTT

v_gene: TRBV11-2
j_gene: TRBJ2-7
abundance: .
d_gene: TRBD1
CDR3aa: CASSYGTGAYEQYF
CDR3nt: TGTGCCAGCAGCTACGGGACAGGGGCCTACGAGCAGTACTTC

v_gene: TRBV10-1
j_gene: TRBJ1-1
abundance: .
d_gene: .
CDR3aa: CASSESTRTDGSTEAFF
CDR3nt: TGCGCCAGCAGTGAGTCGACTCGGACAGATGGGAGCACTGAAGCTTTCTTT

v_gene: TRBV5-4
j_gene: TRBJ2-7
abundance: .
d_gene: TRBD2
CDR3aa: CASSPKVGLAVSEQYF
CDR3nt: TGTGCCAGCAGTCCCAAGGTAGGGCTAGCGGTCAGCGAGCAGTACTTC

v_gene: TRBV30
j_gene: TRBJ2-5
abundance: .
d_gene: .
CDR3aa: CAWIRMLGLRGETQYF
CDR3nt: TGTGCCTGGATCAGAATGTTGGGGCTCCGGGGGGAGACCCAGTACTTC

v_gene: TRBV18
j_gene: TRBJ2-1
abundance: .
d_gene: TRBD2
CDR3aa: CASSPRSGGATGNEQFF
CDR3nt: TGTGCCAGCTCACCACGGAGCGGGGGGGCCACTGGGAATGAGCAGTTCTTC

v_gene: TRBV7-2
j_gene: TRBJ2-7
abundance: .
d_gene: .
CDR3aa: CASSWDISYEQYF
CDR3nt: TGTGCCAGCAGCTGGGACATCTCCTACGAGCAGTACTTC

v_gene: TRBV19
j_gene: TRBJ1-5
abundance: .
d_gene: .
CDR3aa: CASKLAGWSSQPQHF
CDR3nt: TGTGCCAGTAAGTTGGCAGGGTGGAGCAGTCAGCCCCAGCATTTT

v_gene: TRBV10-3
j_gene: TRBJ2-7
abundance: once
d_gene: TRBD1
CDR3aa: CATKRTGQGDPYEQYF
CDR3nt: TGTGCCACCAAACGTACGGGACAGGGGGATCCCTACGAGCAGTACTTC

v_gene: TRBV2
j_gene: TRBJ1-2
abundance: .
d_gene: .
CDR3aa: CASSEKGGGGGYTF
CDR3nt: TGTGCCAGCAGTGAAAAGGGGGGCGGGGGTGGCTACACCTTC

v_gene: TRBV28
j_gene: TRBJ1-2
abundance: .
d_gene: .
CDR3aa: CASSFSGVNKAPDYGYTF
CDR3nt: TGTGCCAGCAGTTTTTCGGGGGTAAATAAGGCACCCGATTATGGCTACACCTTC

v_gene: TRBV7-9
j_gene: TRBJ1-5
abundance: .
d_gene: .
CDR3aa: CASSAGGNQPQHF
CDR3nt: TGTGCCAGCAGCGCGGGGGGTAATCAGCCCCAGCATTTT

v_gene: TRBV6-1
j_gene: TRBJ2-5
abundance: .
d_gene: .
CDR3aa: CASSESSRAQETQYF
CDR3nt: TGTGCCAGCAGTGAAAGCTCCAGGGCCCAAGAGACCCAGTACTTC

v_gene: TRBV5-6
j_gene: TRBJ2-3
abundance: .
d_gene: TRBD2
CDR3aa: CASSLVWRGGTDTQYF
CDR3nt: TGTGCCAGCAGCTTGGTATGGCGGGGGGGCACAGATACGCAGTATTTT

v_gene: TRBV11-2
j_gene: TRBJ1-2
abundance: .
d_gene: .
CDR3aa: CASSLGLSYGYTF
CDR3nt: TGTGCCAGCAGCTTGGGACTGTCCTATGGCTACACCTTC

v_gene: TRBV7-9
j_gene: TRBJ1-2
abundance: .
d_gene: TRBD1
CDR3aa: CASSLGTGGIYGYTF
CDR3nt: TGTGCCAGCAGCCTAGGGACAGGGGGCATCTATGGCTACACCTTC

v_gene: TRBV14
j_gene: TRBJ2-1
abundance: .
d_gene: .
CDR3aa: CASSQVGGSYNEQFF
CDR3nt: TGTGCCAGCAGCCAAGTCGGGGGTTCCTACAATGAGCAGTTCTTC

v_gene: TRBV5-1
j_gene: TRBJ2-7
abundance: .
d_gene: TRBD1
CDR3aa: CASSFQGDEQYF
CDR3nt: TGCGCCAGCAGCTTTCAGGGGGACGAGCAGTACTTC

v_gene: TRBV19
j_gene: TRBJ2-1
abundance: .
d_gene: TRBD2
CDR3aa: CASRSPGLARNEQFF
CDR3nt: TGTGCCAGTAGGAGTCCGGGACTAGCTAGGAATGAGCAGTTCTTC

v_gene: TRBV9
j_gene: TRBJ2-1
abundance: .
d_gene: TRBD1
CDR3aa: CASSIQGRSYNEQFF
CDR3nt: TGTGCCAGCAGCATACAGGGGAGATCCTACAATGAGCAGTTCTTC

v_gene: TRBV6-5
j_gene: TRBJ2-3
abundance: .
d_gene: .
CDR3aa: CASSYSPLVDTQYF
CDR3nt: TGTGCCAGCAGTTACTCCCCACTAGTAGATACGCAGTATTTT

v_gene: TRBV5-1
j_gene: TRBJ2-7
abundance: .
d_gene: .
CDR3aa: CASSLGTPGTYEQYF
CDR3nt: TGCGCCAGCAGCTTGGGTACTCCAGGCACCTACGAGCAGTACTTC

v_gene: TRBV2
j_gene: TRBJ2-1
abundance: .
d_gene: TRBD2
CDR3aa: CASSELAGNNEQFF
CDR3nt: TGTGCCAGCAGTGAACTAGCGGGAAACAATGAGCAGTTCTTC

v_gene: TRBV4-1
j_gene: TRBJ1-2
abundance: .
d_gene: .
CDR3aa: CASSPLLRERNYGYTF
CDR3nt: TGCGCCAGCAGCCCTCTTCTGAGGGAACGCAACTATGGCTACACCTTC

v_gene: TRBV13
j_gene: TRBJ1-4
abundance: .
d_gene: TRBD1
CDR3aa: CASSSGQGPNEKLFF
CDR3nt: TGTGCCAGCAGCTCCGGACAGGGTCCTAATGAAAAACTGTTTTTT

v_gene: TRBV7-2
j_gene: TRBJ2-1
abundance: .
d_gene: TRBD1
CDR3aa: CASSLEGTGYRVRVEQFF
CDR3nt: TGTGCCAGCAGCTTAGAGGGGACAGGGTATCGGGTTAGGGTTGAGCAGTTCTTC

v_gene: TRBV28
j_gene: TRBJ1-2
abundance: once
d_gene: .
CDR3aa: CASSPWDTNYGYTF
CDR3nt: TGTGCCAGCAGTCCATGGGACACCAACTATGGCTACACCTTC

v_gene: TRBV6-5
j_gene: TRBJ2-7
abundance: .
d_gene: TRBD2
CDR3aa: CASSSRTSGQQYF
CDR3nt: TGTGCCAGCAGTTCCCGGACTAGCGGTCAGCAGTACTTC

v_gene: TRBV5-8
j_gene: TRBJ2-1
abundance: .
d_gene: .
CDR3aa: CASIWAPVFVNEQFF
CDR3nt: TGTGCCAGCATATGGGCCCCAGTCTTCGTCAATGAGCAGTTCTTC

v_gene: TRBV6-1
j_gene: TRBJ1-5
abundance: .
d_gene: .
CDR3aa: CASSLGVGNQPQHF
CDR3nt: TGTGCCAGCAGTTTAGGGGTGGGCAATCAGCCCCAGCATTTT

v_gene: TRBV28
j_gene: TRBJ2-3
abundance: .
d_gene: TRBD1
CDR3aa: CASSWGTGADTQYF
CDR3nt: TGTGCCAGCAGTTGGGGGACAGGGGCAGATACGCAGTATTTT

v_gene: TRBV19
j_gene: TRBJ1-1
abundance: .
d_gene: .
CDR3aa: CASSSDTYMNTEAFF
CDR3nt: TGTGCCAGTAGTTCGGACACCTACATGAACACTGAAGCTTTCTTT

v_gene: TRBV19
j_gene: TRBJ2-2
abundance: few
d_gene: .
CDR3aa: CASVTDLTYGELFF
CDR3nt: TGTGCCAGTGTAACAGATCTAACGTACGGGGAGCTGTTTTTT

v_gene: TRBV10-2
j_gene: TRBJ2-5
abundance: .
d_gene: .
CDR3aa: CASSISPGVQETQYF
CDR3nt: TGCGCCAGCAGCATTTCGCCAGGGGTTCAAGAGACCCAGTACTTC

v_gene: TRBV29-1
j_gene: TRBJ1-1
abundance: once
d_gene: TRBD1
CDR3aa: CSVGTGYGTEAFF
CDR3nt: TGCAGCGTCGGGACAGGGTATGGGACTGAAGCTTTCTTT

v_gene: TRBV9
j_gene: TRBJ2-7
abundance: .
d_gene: .
CDR3aa: CASSVEPGTGEQYF
CDR3nt: TGTGCCAGCAGCGTAGAACCGGGAACAGGGGAGCAGTACTTC

v_gene: TRBV7-2
j_gene: TRBJ2-2
abundance: .
d_gene: TRBD1
CDR3aa: CASSLIPGGAGELFF
CDR3nt: TGTGCCAGCAGCTTAATTCCAGGGGGTGCCGGGGAGCTGTTTTTT

v_gene: TRBV6-1
j_gene: TRBJ1-6
abundance: .
d_gene: .
CDR3aa: CASSEYGTSFSNSPLHF
CDR3nt: TGTGCCAGCAGTGAATACGGGACTTCTTTTTCTAATTCACCCCTCCACTTT

v_gene: TRBV18
j_gene: TRBJ2-5
abundance: .
d_gene: .
CDR3aa: CASSPQRSLETQYF
CDR3nt: TGTGCCAGCTCACCACAGAGGAGTTTAGAGACCCAGTACTTC

v_gene: TRBV7-2
j_gene: TRBJ1-5
abundance: .
d_gene: .
CDR3aa: CASSLAGPSNQPQHF
CDR3nt: TGTGCCAGCAGCTTAGCGGGGCCAAGCAATCAGCCCCAGCATTTT

v_gene: TRBV27
j_gene: TRBJ1-1
abundance: .
d_gene: .
CDR3aa: CASISQGPLNTEAFF
CDR3nt: TGTGCCAGCATCTCACAGGGTCCCCTGAACACTGAAGCTTTCTTT

v_gene: TRBV2
j_gene: TRBJ2-7
abundance: .
d_gene: .
CDR3aa: CATLRDLSSYEQYF
CDR3nt: TGTGCCACTCTCCGGGACTTGAGCTCCTACGAGCAGTACTTC

v_gene: TRBV27
j_gene: TRBJ2-1
abundance: .
d_gene: TRBD2
CDR3aa: CASSSSPAGGPNEQFF
CDR3nt: TGTGCCAGCAGTTCCTCCCCGGCGGGAGGGCCCAATGAGCAGTTCTTC